This TCR beta chain is from a study of T cell changes during pregnancy in multiple sclerosis. This CDR3 comprises 19 residues. V gave up 3 bases and J gave up 5 bases; unmatched junction bases: 21. Germline V gives CDR1 LNHDA, CDR2 SQIVND (reference sequence). Some clones are missing from TCRdb's copy, which holds only in-frame ones; the method was immunoSEQ multiplex PCR. The sample contains about 20,000 clones, about 90% of which appear only once. The material was CD4+ T cells from peripheral blood mononuclear cells, obtained in the third trimester of pregnancy. The TCR comes from a female donor in good health, enrolled as a control in a pregnancy study. The chain recombines TRBV19 with TRBJ2-5, with 7 bases fitting TRBD1. CDR3: CASSIHWARQGSGSETQYF. The CDR3 DNA reads TGTGCCAGTAGTATCCACTGGGCCCGACAGGGTTCAGGATCGGAGACCCAGTACTTC. The full variable domain, with the rest looked up from reference TRBV19 and TRBJ2-5, is DGGITQSPKYLFRKEGQNVTLSCEQNLNHDAMYWYRQDPGQGLRLIYYSQIVNDFQKGDIAEGYSVSREKKESFPLTVTSAQKNPTAFYLCASSIHWARQGSGSETQYFGPGTRLLVL.